Following are 13 T cell receptor beta chains from one sample sequenced in a study of OX40 agonist ivuxolimab in advanced cancers. Using immunoSEQ multiplex PCR, the repertoire was profiled, and TCRdb retains in-frame clones only, with some absent. The profile shows about 100,000 clones, 90% of them singletons. The material was CD4+ or CD8+ T cells sorted from blood, obtained in a trial of the OX40 agonist ivuxolimab. These receptors originate from an adult with an advanced solid tumor such as melanoma, head and neck, liver or kidney cancer.

This rearrangement joins TRBV19 to TRBJ2-5; D not certain. Trimming removed 0 bases at V and 3 bases at J, with 32 bases between. Germline V gene lookup returns CDR1 LNHDA and CDR2 SQIVND (reference sequence). The CDR3 contains 22 residues. DNA of the CDR3: TGTGCCAGTAGTATAGATGCCGGCAGGATCGGCCCCTCGGTCGCTGGGGAAGAGACCCAGTACTTC. It encodes CASSIDAGRIGPSVAGEETQYF.

This clone was observed a single time. The chain employs TRBV27 and TRBJ1-1; TRBD1 might be the D (5 bases). Germline lookup yields CDR1 MNHEY and CDR2 SMNVEV (reference sequence). The V gene lost 3 bases and the J gene lost 5 bases, with 10 bases spanning the gap. There are 13 residues in the CDR3. The CDR3 sequence is CASSFPGGTEAFF. Written as DNA, the CDR3 is TGTGCCAGCAGTTTTCCCGGGGGGACTGAAGCTTTCTTT.

The genes are TRBV30 and TRBJ2-3; no clear D gene. V lost 4 bases, J lost 1 base, and 6 bases lay in between. The CDR3 totals 12 residues. In germline, CDR1 is GTSNPN, CDR2 SVGIG (reference sequence). CDR3 in DNA: TGTGCCTGGACAACAGGCACAGATACGCAGTATTTT. Translated: CAWTTGTDTQYF.

About this clone: A read error may produce the germline difference seen at one junction end. This sequence joins TRBV27 and TRBJ1-1; D is unresolved. The CDR3 has 15 amino acids. In germline, CDR1 is MNHEY, CDR2 SMNVEV (reference sequence). CDR3 sequence reads: CAARRLSPMNTEAFF. The CDR3 nucleotides are TGCGCTGCAAGGCGGCTTTCCCCAATGAACACTGAAGCTTTCTTT.

This rearrangement joins TRBV2 to TRBJ2-4, with D maybe TRBD2 (6 bases). This CDR3 region has 15 residues. The V gene's germline CDR1 is SNHLY and CDR2 FYNNEI. Trimming removed 3 bases at V and 1 base at J, with 10 bases between. Written as DNA, the CDR3 is TGTGCCAGCAGTGAGTGGGGGGACGCCAAAAACATTCAGTACTTC. This translates into CASSEWGDAKNIQYF.

The chain carries TRBV28 and TRBJ2-3, with a tentative D call TRBD2 (5 bases). Germline V CDR1 and CDR2: MDHEN, SYDVKM. The V gene lost 2 bases and the J gene lost 6 bases, with 21 bases spanning the gap. CDR3 length: 17 residues. CDR3 coding DNA: TGTGCCAGCAGTTTAGCTGTACGGCGGGTCGCCGCGGATACGCAGTATTTT. Its protein is CASSLAVRRVAADTQYF.

The chain carries TRBV7-6 and TRBJ2-5; no firm D call. This CDR3 has 15 amino acids. Looked up from germline, CDR1 is SGHVS and CDR2 is FNYEAQ. The V gene lost 0 bases and the J gene lost 5 bases, with 13 bases spanning the gap. CDR3 sequence (DNA): TGTGCCAGCAGCTTAGCGCCTATGGCGAGGGAGACCCAGTACTTC. Its translation: CASSLAPMARETQYF.

The CDR3 coding sequence is TGCGCCAGCAGCGAAACCATTAGCTCCACAGATACGCAGTATTTT. As protein: CASSETISSTDTQYF. The rearrangement joins TRBV5-1 to TRBJ2-3; D unresolved. Germline-derived CDR1 and CDR2 are SGHRS and YFSETQ. The CDR3 runs 15 residues. Trimming removed 4 bases from V and 2 bases from J, with 14 bases in between.

The V and J genes are TRBV9 and TRBJ2-1; D unresolved. Germline loops: CDR1 SGDLS, CDR2 YYNGEE. The CDR3 sequence is 14 residues long. V lost 0 bases and J 10 bases, leaving 14 bases between the germline ends. In DNA, the CDR3 is TGTGCCAGCAGCGTAGGCCCAGGTTCTTTAGAGCAGTTCTTC. This sequence encodes CASSVGPGSLEQFF.

The chain combines TRBV27 with TRBJ2-3; TRBD1 agrees at 10 bases. The length of the CDR3 is 17 residues. Germline CDR1 and CDR2: MNHEY and SMNVEV (reference sequence). Trimming cost V 5 bases and J 10 bases; bases outside gene matches: 18. The CDR3: CASSLYRQGALPGAQYF. As DNA, the CDR3 is TGTGCCAGCAGTCTCTATCGACAGGGGGCCCTCCCCGGGGCGCAGTATTTT.

The J gene is TRBJ2-3, the V gene TRBV6-5; 7 bases are shared with TRBD1. The CDR3 has 15 residues. V lost 2 bases and J lost 2; bases outside the gene matches: 4. Germline CDR1 and CDR2: MNHEY and SVGAGI. DNA for the CDR3: TGTGCCAGCAGTTACCTCGGGACAGACACAGATACGCAGTATTTT. Translating gives CASSYLGTDTDTQYF.

The rearrangement uses TRBV7-9 and TRBJ1-4, with 7 bases aligning to TRBD1. The CDR3 is 14 amino acids. Per the germline V gene, CDR1 is SEHNR and CDR2 is FQNEAQ (reference sequence). The V and J ends lost 5 bases and 8 bases, in that order; junction bases with no gene match: 8. The CDR3 is CASSQTGKSEKLFF. The CDR3 bases are TGTGCCAGCAGCCAGACAGGGAAATCGGAAAAACTGTTTTTT.

V gene TRBV19 combines with J gene TRBJ2-2, with D possibly being TRBD1 or TRBD2 (5 bases each). Germline V CDR1 and CDR2: LNHDA, SQIVND (reference sequence). The CDR3 sequence is 15 residues long. The ends were cut back, 7 bases at V and 4 bases at J, with 16 bases in the middle. The CDR3 nucleotides read TGTGCCAGTACCCCTAACCCAGGGAGCACCGGGGAGCTGTTTTTT. This encodes CASTPNPGSTGELFF. Based on the CDR3 plus reference TRBV19 and TRBJ2-2, the full variable domain is DGGITQSPKYLFRKEGQNVTLSCEQNLNHDAMYWYRQDPGQGLRLIYYSQIVNDFQKGDIAEGYSVSREKKESFPLTVTSAQKNPTAFYLCASTPNPGSTGELFFGEGSRLTVL.